The next 5 T cell receptor beta chains were all read from a single sample in a study of blood T cell repertoires in COVID-19. Clones were read by immunoSEQ multiplex PCR, and TCRdb kept only the in-frame ones, dropping some. The profile shows about 140,000 clones, around 90% of them singletons. The sequencing sample was made of peripheral blood. These receptor sequences come from a woman aged 55-70 years with acute or convalescent COVID-19.

The CDR3 DNA is TGTGCCAGCAGCTCGGCAGGGGGTCCGGAAAAACTGTTTTTT. The encoded protein is CASSSAGGPEKLFF. This chain uses TRBV5-4 with TRBJ1-4, with 7 bases lining up with TRBD1. Germline V gives CDR1 SGHNT, CDR2 YYREEE (reference sequence). CDR3 length: 14 amino acids. Unmatched junction bases numbered 7, after V lost 3 bases and J lost 8 bases.

The V and J genes are TRBV11-3 and TRBJ2-5, with D possibly being TRBD2 (5 bases). V gave up 1 base and J gave up 4 bases, with 13 bases separating them. The CDR3 loop spans 15 amino acids. The V gene's germline CDR1 is SGHNT and CDR2 YENEEA. CDR3 amino acids: CASSLGVASPETQYF. As DNA, the CDR3 is TGTGCCAGCAGCTTAGGGGTGGCTAGCCCAGAGACCCAGTACTTC. Full variable domain (outside the CDR3, taken from reference TRBV11-3 and TRBJ2-5): EAGVVQSPRYKIIEKKQPVAFWCNPISGHNTLYWYLQNLGQGPELLIRYENEEAVDDSQLPKDRFSAERLKGVDSTLKIQPAELGDSAVYLCASSLGVASPETQYFGPGTRLLVL.

V and J are TRBV7-2 and TRBJ2-2, with TRBD1 matching over 8 bases. V gave up 5 bases and J gave up 6 bases; unmatched junction bases: 8. The length of the CDR3 is 15 residues. Germline CDR1 is SGHTA and CDR2 is FQGNSA. In DNA, the CDR3 is TGTGCCAGCAGCCCTCGGACAGGGCAGGCCGGGGAGCTGTTTTTT. Translated: CASSPRTGQAGELFF.

The V and J genes are TRBV12-3 or TRBV12-4 and TRBJ2-3; D is perhaps TRBD2 (6 bases). The V end lost 6 bases, the J end lost 3 bases, and 7 bases lay between the germline ends. This CDR3 is built from 12 residues. In DNA form, the CDR3 reads TGTGCCAGCAGACGGGGGACAGATACGCAGTATTTT. It is translated as CASRRGTDTQYF.

This clone was counted only a few times. The CDR3 sequence: CASSEWRGDEDTQYF. The CDR3 nucleotides are TGTGCCAGCAGTGAATGGCGGGGGGACGAAGATACGCAGTATTTT. The rearrangement links TRBV25-1 to TRBJ2-3; 8 bases line up with TRBD2. The CDR3 covers 15 residues. V shed 1 base, J shed 5 bases, and the junction held 5 bases outside the gene matches. Germline loops: CDR1 MGHDK, CDR2 SYGVNS.